Presented here are 15 T cell receptor beta chains from one specimen sequenced in a study of T-cell memory formation after mild COVID-19. MiXCR was run by TCRdb on the 5' RACE reads, yielding one entry per CDR3 protein. The data contain more than 120,000 distinct CDR3 sequences, approximately 6% of them singletons. Sequenced sample: PBMCs or a T cell subset sorted from them (not recorded which). Receptors originate from an adult woman who had mild COVID-19 (a few samples of this study predate the infection). Cell type and time point are not known.

The CDR3 nucleotides are TGTGCCACCAAGGGGACCTCAAATGAGCAGTTCTTC. Translated, it gives CATKGTSNEQFF. The rearrangement links TRBV24-1 to TRBJ2-1, with D perhaps matching TRBD1 or TRBD2 (5 bases each). V lost 8 bases and J 7 bases, leaving 11 bases between the germline ends. The CDR3 is made up of 12 amino acids. Germline V gene data show CDR1 as KGHDR and CDR2 as SFDVKD.

Notes on this clonotype: The junction and the germline gene differ at one end; a read error may be behind it. The rearrangement uses TRBV5-1 and TRBJ2-3, with 12 bases that match TRBD2. Germline loops: CDR1 SGHRS, CDR2 YFSETQ. This CDR3 has 17 amino acids. CDR3 loop: CVSSLEGTSGSADTQYF. Written as DNA, the CDR3 is TGCGTCAGCAGCTTGGAAGGGACTAGCGGGTCGGCAGATACGCAGTATTTT.

There are a few counts of this clonotype. V and J are TRBV5-1 and TRBJ1-1; 7 nucleotides line up with TRBD1. The CDR3 runs 15 residues. CDR1 and CDR2 from the germline V gene are SGHRS and YFSETQ. J was trimmed by 1 base and V by 2 bases; bases with no gene match: 5. CDR3 in DNA: TGCGCCAGCAGCTTACCCACAGGGGAGAACACTGAAGCTTTCTTT. It translates to CASSLPTGENTEAFF.

V and J are TRBV5-1 and TRBJ2-1, with 11 bases lining up with TRBD2. After removal of 7 bases from V and 8 bases from J, the junction contained 8 bases not matched to a gene. Per germline, CDR1 SGHRS and CDR2 YFSETQ. The CDR3 has 14 amino acids. The DNA of the CDR3 is TGCGCCAGCCATATAGCGGGAGGGCCCTATGAGCAGTTCTTC. Its translation is CASHIAGGPYEQFF.

This clonotype was seen a few times. This rearrangement joins TRBV20-1 to TRBJ2-5, with 7 nucleotides matching TRBD2. CDR1 and CDR2 from the germline V gene are DFQATT and SNEGSKA (reference sequence). The CDR3 has 17 residues. With V trimmed by 3 bases and J by 3 bases, 16 bases remained unmatched. The CDR3 spells CSARPTDLLAYEETQYF. DNA for the CDR3: TGCAGTGCTAGGCCCACCGATCTACTAGCGTATGAAGAGACCCAGTACTTC.

A few counts support this clonotype. The chain combines TRBV20-1 with TRBJ2-1; D ambiguous. V dropped 3 bases and J dropped 0 bases, with 9 bases sitting between them. This CDR3 region has 14 residues. From germline, CDR1 is DFQATT and CDR2 SNEGSKA (reference sequence). The CDR3 reads CSASSGYSYNEQFF. In DNA, the CDR3 is TGCAGTGCTAGTTCAGGATACTCCTACAATGAGCAGTTCTTC.

The V call is TRBV5-6, the J call TRBJ2-7, with TRBD1 as a possible D gene (7 bases). Germline CDR1 is SGHDT and CDR2 is YYEEEE. V lost 1 base, J lost 5 bases, and 13 bases lay in between. CDR3 length: 14 amino acids. The CDR3 reads CASSLFQGGDEQYF. The DNA for the CDR3 is TGTGCCAGCAGCTTGTTCCAGGGGGGAGACGAGCAGTACTTC.

This clonotype was detected ten times or more. This chain uses TRBV11-2 with TRBJ2-7; D is ambiguous. Trimming left V 1 base short and J 4 bases short, with 11 bases between. Germline V gene data show CDR1 as SGHAT and CDR2 as FQNNGV. The CDR3 sequence is 14 residues long. CDR3: CASSLGVNLYEQYF. CDR3 coding DNA: TGTGCCAGCAGCTTAGGAGTGAATTTATACGAGCAGTACTTC.

The chain carries TRBV2 and TRBJ2-2, with TRBD2 identical over 8 bases. The trim removed 4 bases at V and 6 bases at J, leaving 1 base unmatched. Germline V gene lookup returns CDR1 SNHLY and CDR2 FYNNEI. The CDR3 contains 13 residues. CDR3 in amino acids: CASSALAAGELFF. The CDR3 DNA is TGTGCCAGCAGTGCACTAGCGGCCGGGGAGCTGTTTTTT.

The chain employs TRBV24-1 and TRBJ2-2, with TRBD2 matching over 11 bases. Germline V gene data show CDR1 as KGHDR and CDR2 as SFDVKD. The V segment lost 1 base and the J segment 1 base; nucleotides outside the gene matches: 1. The length of the CDR3 is 17 residues. The CDR3 here is CATSDFGLAGNTGELFF. DNA of the CDR3: TGTGCCACCAGTGATTTCGGACTAGCGGGGAACACCGGGGAGCTGTTTTTT.

This clonotype was observed a few times. The gene calls are TRBV7-9 and TRBJ2-1; no clear D gene. The CDR3 extends over 15 amino acids. Trimming left V 0 bases short and J 8 bases short, with 14 bases between. The germline V gene encodes CDR1 SEHNR and CDR2 FQNEAQ (reference sequence). DNA for the CDR3: TGTGCCAGCAGCTTAGCCCATACTCCACCCGATGAGCAGTTCTTC. Encoded protein: CASSLAHTPPDEQFF.

This clonotype appeared a few times. This chain links TRBV5-1 with TRBJ2-7; 8 positions match TRBD2. In germline, CDR1 is SGHRS, CDR2 YFSETQ. Trimming at V came to 1 base and at J to 5 bases, leaving 2 bases not matched to a gene. The CDR3 has 13 amino acids. The CDR3 nucleotides are TGCGCCAGCAGCTTGCTGACTAGCGACGAGCAGTACTTC. Amino acid sequence: CASSLLTSDEQYF.

This clonotype has ten or more counts. V gene TRBV5-1 combines with J gene TRBJ1-2, with 7 positions matching TRBD1. Trimming took 3 bases from V and 2 from J; bases not matched to a gene: 1. This CDR3 contains 13 residues. Germline CDR1 is SGHRS and CDR2 is YFSETQ. The CDR3 loop is CASSWGQNYGYTF. The DNA of the CDR3 is TGCGCCAGCAGCTGGGGACAGAACTATGGCTACACCTTC.

This clonotype was seen at least ten times. The chain recombines TRBV5-6 with TRBJ2-5; D is possibly TRBD1 (6 bases). Germline CDR1 is SGHDT and CDR2 is YYEEEE. Trimming pared 3 bases from V and 3 bases from J, leaving 9 bases between. CDR3 size: 13 residues. In nucleotides, the CDR3 is TGTGCCAGCAGCTGGGACACCAAAGAGACCCAGTACTTC. The encoded protein is CASSWDTKETQYF.

The sample holds many counts of this clonotype. The V and J genes are TRBV7-9 and TRBJ2-7; D perhaps matches TRBD1 (6 bases). Deletions cut 3 bases from V and 1 base from J, with 7 bases between. CDR1 and CDR2 (germline): SEHNR, FQNEAQ (reference sequence). This CDR3 is 13 amino acids long. CDR3 DNA: TGTGCCAGCAGCTTCGGACAGTCCTACGAGCAGTACTTC. Translated: CASSFGQSYEQYF. The whole variable domain, remainder taken from reference TRBV7-9 and TRBJ2-7, is DTGVSQNPRHKITKRGQNVTFRCDPISEHNRLYWYRQTLGQGPEFLTYFQNEAQLEKSRLLSDRFSAERPKGSFSTLEIQRTEQGDSAMYLCASSFGQSYEQYFGPGTRLTVT.